This T cell receptor (beta chain) is drawn from a study of T cell changes during pregnancy in multiple sclerosis. Clones were read by immunoSEQ multiplex PCR, and TCRdb kept only the in-frame ones, dropping some. There are 40,000 to 50,000 clones in the sample; around 90% occur only once, and 0.65% to 0.9% lies in the top ten. In germline, CDR1 is MGHDK, CDR2 SYGVNS. Trimming removed 4 bases from V and 0 bases from J, with 12 bases in between. The CDR3 totals 16 residues. This receptor was taken from a female donor with multiple sclerosis, enrolled in a pregnancy study. The rearrangement links TRBV25-1 to TRBJ1-4; maybe TRBD1 (6 bases). This sample comprised CD4+ T cells from peripheral blood mononuclear cells, obtained before pregnancy. CDR3 coding DNA: TGTGCCAGCAGTGTCCAGGGGTTGACAACTAATGAAAAACTGTTTTTT. Translated, it gives CASSVQGLTTNEKLFF.